Below, one T cell receptor beta chain is given with its context. There are 15 residues in the CDR3. From germline, CDR1 is LGHNA and CDR2 YNFKEQ. Trimming removed 7 bases from V and 4 bases from J, with 14 bases in between. The data derive from a study of blood T cell repertoires in COVID-19. In the study overall: Samples taken during acute and convalescent COVID-19 were collected in the United States, Italy and Spain. Sample material is recorded as cDNA or gDNA derived from T cells, B-cell-depleted T cells, or PBMCs.

In the authors' workflow: Amplifying reference gene primers gave estimates of nucleated cell counts. Assay used: immunoSEQ multiplex PCR; TCRdb lists only in-frame clones, some missing. The DNA gave D and trimming, while V, J and clone size come from that table. The sample includes 150,000 to 190,000 clones, about nine tenths of them seen just once. The specimen was peripheral blood. The V and J genes are TRBV4-2 and TRBJ2-6, with D maybe TRBD1 (6 bases). The source of this sequence is a woman in her sixties or seventies with acute or convalescent COVID-19. CDR3 nucleotides: TGTGCCAGCAACCCTACAGGGATCGGGGCCAACGTCCTGACTTTC. Translation gives CASNPTGIGANVLTF.